This T cell receptor (beta chain) emerged from a study of shared clonotypes between healthy human individuals. In the study overall: Serving as donors were two women and three men, whose ages spanned 18 to 49. Every donor yielded three CD4 naive, three CD4 memory, two CD8 naive and one CD8 memory plate.

The CDR3 spans 15 residues. V lost 4 bases to trimming and J lost 0 bases, with 11 bases between them. The germline V gene encodes CDR1 SGHRS and CDR2 YFSETQ. The table lists this clone with a few counts. Data came from immunoSEQ multiplex PCR; TCRdb stores just in-frame clones and leaves some out. The table includes about 770,000 clones, around 77% detected once. All donors were Caucasian adults living in Nashville, Tennessee. The origin of this receptor is a woman aged 25 to 39 in good health. The sample taken for sequencing was memory CD4+ T cells sorted from blood. Regarding subset: CD45RA-negative fraction. The V call is TRBV5-1, the J call TRBJ1-5; no definite D call. The CDR3 coding sequence is TGCGCCAGCAGCATGGGCGGTGATAGCAATCAGCCCCAGCATTTT. As protein: CASSMGGDSNQPQHF.